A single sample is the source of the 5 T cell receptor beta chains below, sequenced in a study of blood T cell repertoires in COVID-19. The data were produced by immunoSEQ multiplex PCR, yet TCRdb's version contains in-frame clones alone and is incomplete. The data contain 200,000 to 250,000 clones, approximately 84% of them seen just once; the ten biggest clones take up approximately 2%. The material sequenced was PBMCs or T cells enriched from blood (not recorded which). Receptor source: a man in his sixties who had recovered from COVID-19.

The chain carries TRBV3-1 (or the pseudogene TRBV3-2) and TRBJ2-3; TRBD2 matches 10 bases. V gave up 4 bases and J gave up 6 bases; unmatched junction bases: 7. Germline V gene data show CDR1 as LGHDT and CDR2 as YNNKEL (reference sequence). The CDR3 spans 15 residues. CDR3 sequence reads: CASSPLAGGSDTQYF. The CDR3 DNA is TGTGCCAGCAGCCCTTTAGCGGGGGGATCGGATACGCAGTATTTT.

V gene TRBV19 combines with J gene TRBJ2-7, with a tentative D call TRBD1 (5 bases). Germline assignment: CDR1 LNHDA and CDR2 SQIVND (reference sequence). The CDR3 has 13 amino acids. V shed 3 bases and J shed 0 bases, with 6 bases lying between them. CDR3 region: CASSIDSSYEQYF. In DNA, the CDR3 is TGTGCCAGTAGTATTGACAGCTCCTACGAGCAGTACTTC.

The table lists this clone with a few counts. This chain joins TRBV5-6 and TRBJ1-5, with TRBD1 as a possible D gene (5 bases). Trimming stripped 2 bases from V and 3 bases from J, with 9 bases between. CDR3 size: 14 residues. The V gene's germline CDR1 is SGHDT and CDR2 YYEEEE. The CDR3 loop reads CASSFRGNNQPQHF. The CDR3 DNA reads TGTGCCAGCAGCTTCCGGGGGAACAATCAGCCCCAGCATTTT. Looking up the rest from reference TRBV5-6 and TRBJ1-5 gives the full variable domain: DAGVTQSPTHLIKTRGQQVTLRCSPKSGHDTVSWYQQALGQGPQFIFQYYEEEERQRGNFPDRFSGHQFPNYSSELNVNALLLGDSALYLCASSFRGNNQPQHFGDGTRLSIL.

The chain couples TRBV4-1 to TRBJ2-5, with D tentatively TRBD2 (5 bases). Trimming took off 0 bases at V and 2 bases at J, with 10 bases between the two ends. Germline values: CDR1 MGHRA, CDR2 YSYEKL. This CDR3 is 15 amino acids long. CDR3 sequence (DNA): TGCGCCAGCAGCCAAGATAGGGAGATACAAGAGACCCAGTACTTC. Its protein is CASSQDREIQETQYF.

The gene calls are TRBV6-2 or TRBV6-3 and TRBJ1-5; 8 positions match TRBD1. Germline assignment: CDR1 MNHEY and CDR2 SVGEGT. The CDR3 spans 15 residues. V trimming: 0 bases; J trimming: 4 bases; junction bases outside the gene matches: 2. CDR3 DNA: TGTGCCAGCAGTTACTCCCGGACAGGGAATCAGCCCCAGCATTTT. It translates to CASSYSRTGNQPQHF.